This T cell receptor beta chain was documented in a study of T cell responses to AZD1222 COVID-19 vaccine. This CDR3 spans 15 amino acids. Deletions cut 6 bases from V and 4 bases from J, with 17 bases between. CDR1 SGHDT and CDR2 YYEEEE come from the germline V gene. The protocol was immunoSEQ multiplex PCR, while the TCRdb copy is restricted to in-frame clones and leaves out a portion. The sample includes 90,000 to 150,000 clones, around 89% seen only once; the top ten take 3% to 4%. The TCR was taken from an adult in good health. The chain combines TRBV5-6 with TRBJ1-5, with no clear D. Sequencing was performed on peripheral blood, taken on day 0 of AZD1222 vaccination. The CDR3 region has the DNA TGTGCCAGCACCCTCTGGACGGGCCTAAATCAGCCCCAGCATTTT. It specifies CASTLWTGLNQPQHF.